This is a list of T cell receptor beta chains from one sample in a study of T cell repertoires and HLA-DP antigens. This table comes from immunoSEQ multiplex PCR, and its TCRdb copy is limited to in-frame clones, with some not included. The data hold about 89,000 clones, with roughly nine tenths observed a single time. The antigens for these receptors are not known. The source material was CD4+ T cells from PBMCs. The receptors originated from a man aged 50-60 years in good health and CMV-seronegative. The CDR3 runs from the conserved cysteine through the conserved F or W. A D gene is named only where the DNA matches it firmly. The size entry is marked missing in some rows and otherwise reads once, few, many or a size class.

TRBD1	TRBV7-2	-	TRBJ2-1	TGTGCCAGCAGCTTAGACGGGACAGGTTCCTACAATGAGCAGTTCTTC	CASSLDGTGSYNEQFF
TRBD1	TRBV6-5	-	TRBJ1-5	TGTGCCAGCAGGCCCGACAGGGGGCAACAGCCCCAGCATTTT	CASRPDRGQQPQHF
TRBD1	TRBV30	-	TRBJ1-4	TGTGCCTGGAGTGTATTCGGACAGGTAGTAGGAAAACTGTTTTTT	CAWSVFGQVVGKLFF
TRBD2	TRBV19	-	TRBJ2-2	TGTGCCAGTAGTGTCACTAGCGCAGTCGGGGAGCTGTTTTTT	CASSVTSAVGELFF
TRBD2	TRBV5-1	-	TRBJ2-1	TGCGCCAGCAGCTTGGGAGCGGGGGCCTTCTACAATGAGCAGTTCTTC	CASSLGAGAFYNEQFF
-	TRBV13	few	TRBJ2-7	TGTGCCAGCAGCCCCATTTTTCGCAGTTCGCAGCAGTACTTC	CASSPIFRSSQQYF
-	TRBV2	few	TRBJ1-4	TGTGCCAGCCTACGAACGGGGAATGAAAAACTGTTTTTT	CASLRTGNEKLFF
-	TRBV30	few	TRBJ1-5	TGTGCCTGGAGTGACCGAGGCAATCAGCCCCAGCATTTT	CAWSDRGNQPQHF
-	TRBV4-1	-	TRBJ1-5	TGCGCCAGCAGCCAAGATGACAGGCCCTATCAGCCCCAGCATTTT	CASSQDDRPYQPQHF
TRBD2	TRBV19	-	TRBJ2-1	TGTGCCACACGTCGAGGGGAGCGGGGGATGCTTTACAATGAGCAGTTCTTC	CATRRGERGMLYNEQFF
TRBD1	TRBV2	-	TRBJ2-4	TGTGCCAGCAGTCCGGACAGGAACAAAAACATTCAGTACTTC	CASSPDRNKNIQYF
TRBD2	TRBV6-4	few	TRBJ2-1	TGTGCCAGCAGTGAGCGGGAGTTCAATGAGCAGTTCTTC	CASSEREFNEQFF
-	TRBV27	-	TRBJ2-7	TGTGCCAGCGGCACACAGGGTCCCGGGGCCTACGAGCAGTACTTC	CASGTQGPGAYEQYF
-	TRBV28	-	TRBJ2-7	TGTGCCAGCGGAAGAGGGAACCGGGATGACGAGCAGTACTTC	CASGRGNRDDEQYF
-	TRBV30	-	TRBJ2-7	TGTGCCTGGAGTGGACCCACCTACGAGCAGTACTTC	CAWSGPTYEQYF
-	TRBV18	-	TRBJ2-7	TGTGCCAGCTCACCGGGGGCATCCTACGAGCAGTACTTC	CASSPGASYEQYF
TRBD2	TRBV10-3	-	TRBJ2-3	TGTGCCATCAGTGACCACTCTGTTAGCGGGAGGACAGATACGCAGTATTTT	CAISDHSVSGRTDTQYF
TRBD1	TRBV5-1	-	TRBJ1-4	TGCGCCAGCAGCCCCGGGACAGGGCGGCGTGAAAAACTGTTTTTT	CASSPGTGRREKLFF
TRBD1	TRBV9	-	TRBJ2-1	TGTGCCAGCAGCGGATGGGACAGGGAAAATGATGAGCAGTTCTTC	CASSGWDRENDEQFF
-	TRBV6-5	-	TRBJ1-2	TGTGCCAGCAGTTACGGCGGAGGACGCTACACCTTC	CASSYGGGRYTF
-	TRBV18	-	TRBJ2-3	TGTGCCAGCTCACTAACGGTGGGTAACACAGATACGCAGTATTTT	CASSLTVGNTDTQYF
TRBD2	TRBV14	-	TRBJ2-7	TGTGCCAGCAGCCGGTCTAGCGGGACCCACGAGCAGTACTTC	CASSRSSGTHEQYF
TRBD2	TRBV5-1	-	TRBJ2-5	TGCGCCAGCAGTCCCCGGGGCGGGGGGCCCGAAGAGACCCAGTACTTC	CASSPRGGGPEETQYF
-	TRBV10-2	-	TRBJ2-6	TGCGCCAGCAGTGTCGCCGGGGTTGGGGCCAACGTCCTGACTTTC	CASSVAGVGANVLTF
TRBD1	TRBV4-2	-	TRBJ2-2	TGTGCCAGCAGCCACGAAACCGACAGGGGAGGTGAGCTGTTTTTT	CASSHETDRGGELFF
TRBD2	TRBV7-9	once	TRBJ2-1	TGTGCCAGCAGCGTTACCGGGACTAGCGGTTCACAGTTCTTC	CASSVTGTSGSQFF
-	TRBV5-1	-	TRBJ2-5	TGCGCCAGCAGCTTGGCCATGGAGACCCAGTACTTC	CASSLAMETQYF
-	TRBV2	-	TRBJ1-4	TGTGCCAGCAGTGAGCGGGGTGGTGAAAAACTGTTTTTT	CASSERGGEKLFF
-	TRBV27	-	TRBJ2-1	TGTGCCAGCAGTTTAAGGGCCCCAAGCAGTGAGCAGTTCTTC	CASSLRAPSSEQFF
TRBD1	TRBV7-6	-	TRBJ1-3	TGTGCCAGCAGCCCGGAACAGGGGATCTCTGGAAACACCATATATTTT	CASSPEQGISGNTIYF
-	TRBV5-1	-	TRBJ1-4	TGCGCCAGCAGCAGCTTGGGGACGCGGCTTGCAACTAATGAAAAACTGTTTTTT	CASSSLGTRLATNEKLFF
-	TRBV6-1	-	TRBJ2-4	TGTGCCAGCAGTGACGGCTACAAAAACATTCAGTACTTC	CASSDGYKNIQYF
-	TRBV6-5	few	TRBJ2-3	TGTGCCAGCAGTTACGGCAGCGCGGATACGCAGTATTTT	CASSYGSADTQYF
TRBD1	TRBV9	-	TRBJ2-2	TGTGCCAGCAGCGGGGGGACAGGGCGGACCGGGGAGCTGTTTTTT	CASSGGTGRTGELFF
TRBD1	TRBV29-1	-	TRBJ2-7	TGCAGCGTTGAACCCCGAGTCGGGACAGAGGTGCGCGAGCAGTACTTC	CSVEPRVGTEVREQYF
-	TRBV29-1	-	TRBJ1-1	TGCAGCGTTGAAGATCTTGTGGGCACTGAAGCTTTCTTT	CSVEDLVGTEAFF
TRBD1	TRBV2	-	TRBJ1-3	TGTGCCAGCAGTGCCCTAACCGGGACAGGCGTTATTGGAAACACCATATATTTT	CASSALTGTGVIGNTIYF
-	TRBV28	-	TRBJ2-4	TGTGCCAGCAACCGGGGGCCCACTGCCAAAAACATTCAGTACTTC	CASNRGPTAKNIQYF
-	TRBV15	-	TRBJ2-1	TGTGCCACCAGCAGAGTTAGGGTAAATGAGCAGTTCTTC	CATSRVRVNEQFF
-	TRBV4-2	few	TRBJ1-2	TGTGCCAGCAGCCAACACCCAAAGGGAGGGAGAGACTATGGCTACACCTTC	CASSQHPKGGRDYGYTF
TRBD1	TRBV7-2	-	TRBJ2-3	TGTGCCAGCAGCTCCCCTCGGACAGGGGGCGCAGATACGCAGTATTTT	CASSSPRTGGADTQYF